A selection of T cell receptor beta chains follows, all from one sample in a study of T cell responses to AZD1222 COVID-19 vaccine. Using immunoSEQ multiplex PCR, the repertoire was profiled, and TCRdb retains in-frame clones only, with some absent. The sample records 150,000 or so clones, roughly 92% being singletons. Here the sequenced sample was peripheral blood, taken on day 0 of AZD1222 vaccination. The receptors here all came from an adult in good health. Each CDR3 is given with its conserved first and last residue. D genes are given only for firm matches. Clone sizes are given selectively: once, few, many, or a class where the clone is expanded.

clone size	V gene	D gene	J gene	CDR3 DNA	CDR3 protein
.	TRBV7-9	.	TRBJ2-7	TGTGCCAGCAGCCAGGGCTTGGGGTTGTCCTACGAGCAGTACTTC	CASSQGLGLSYEQYF
once	TRBV11-2	TRBD1	TRBJ2-5	TGTGCCAGCAGCTCAGGGGGCATAGTGCAAGAGACCCAGTACTTC	CASSSGGIVQETQYF
once	TRBV30	.	TRBJ1-3	TGTGCCTGGGGATTCCCGTACTCTGGAAACACCATATATTTT	CAWGFPYSGNTIYF
.	TRBV20-1	.	TRBJ1-1	TGCAGTGCTAGTGAAGGGGATGAGGAGGAAGCTTTCTTT	CSASEGDEEEAFF
.	TRBV28	.	TRBJ1-6	TGTGCCAGCAGTTTTAGGGAGGGGTTAAGGTCACCCCTCCACTTT	CASSFREGLRSPLHF
.	TRBV15	TRBD1	TRBJ1-2	TGTGCCACCAGCAGAGCGAGGCAGGGGGCGAGAGGCTACACCTTC	CATSRARQGARGYTF
.	TRBV11-2	TRBD1	TRBJ2-7	TGTGCCAGCAGCCCCGGACAGGTGACCCCCTACGAGCAGTACTTC	CASSPGQVTPYEQYF
.	TRBV30	.	TRBJ2-7	TGTGCCTGGAGTGTAGAGGTAGCGTCCTACGAGCAGTACTTC	CAWSVEVASYEQYF
.	TRBV28	.	TRBJ1-3	TGTGCCAGCAGTTCCCCCCTCGAAAACACCATATATTTT	CASSSPLENTIYF
.	TRBV4-1	.	TRBJ1-5	TGCGCCAGCAGCCAAGATTACGACGGGCGCGATCAGCCCCAGCATTTT	CASSQDYDGRDQPQHF
.	TRBV4-1	.	TRBJ2-2	TGCGCCAGCAGCCAAGTTCTAAGTGAGTGGGAGACCGGGGAGCTGTTTTTT	CASSQVLSEWETGELFF
.	TRBV27	.	TRBJ2-1	TGTGCCAGCAGTTTACCGGGAGTTTCCTACAATGAGCAGTTCTTC	CASSLPGVSYNEQFF
.	TRBV4-2	.	TRBJ1-2	TGTGCCAGCAGCCAACCCAAGAACACATATGGCTACACCTTC	CASSQPKNTYGYTF
.	TRBV3-1/TRBV3-2	.	TRBJ1-6	TGTGCCAGCAGCCAATTTCAGGGGTCTTCACCCCTCCACTTT	CASSQFQGSSPLHF
.	TRBV4-1	.	TRBJ1-2	TGCGCCAGCAGCCACTCCGACATAACCTTTAACTATGGCTACACCTTC	CASSHSDITFNYGYTF
.	TRBV1	.	TRBJ1-1	TGCACCAGCAGCCCGACAGGTTGGGGTCTGAAAACTGAAGCTTTCTTT	CTSSPTGWGLKTEAFF
.	TRBV3-1/TRBV3-2	.	TRBJ1-4	TGTGCCAGCAGCCAAGAAGCCGCAACTAATGAAAAACTGTTTTTT	CASSQEAATNEKLFF
.	TRBV10-1	TRBD1	TRBJ1-1	TGCGCCAGCAGTACCGGGACAGGGGGCGCAGACACTGAAGCTTTCTTT	CASSTGTGGADTEAFF
.	TRBV7-2	TRBD1	TRBJ1-1	TGTGCCAGCAGCTTAGTCGTGACAGGGGGGGAGAACACTGAAGCTTTCTTT	CASSLVVTGGENTEAFF
.	TRBV18	.	TRBJ1-6	TGTGCCAGCTCACCGGGGGCTAATTCACCCCTCCACTTT	CASSPGANSPLHF
.	TRBV12-3/TRBV12-4	.	TRBJ2-1	TGTGCCAGCAGTTTAACAGCAGGCAATGAGCAGTTCTTC	CASSLTAGNEQFF
.	TRBV7-2	TRBD1	TRBJ2-1	TGTGCCAGCAGCTTACACCAACAGGGGGCAGGCAATGAGCAGTTCTTC	CASSLHQQGAGNEQFF
.	TRBV2	.	TRBJ2-5	TGTGCCAGCAGTGAACTAGGAGAGACCCAGTACTTC	CASSELGETQYF
.	TRBV11-2	.	TRBJ1-5	TGTGCCAGCAGCATCGGGGGCGCGGGCAATCAGCCCCAGCATTTT	CASSIGGAGNQPQHF
.	TRBV27	.	TRBJ1-2	TGTGCCAGCAGTTTATCGTCGCAGGGTGGGGGCTACACCTTC	CASSLSSQGGGYTF